Listed below are T cell receptor beta chains from one sample, sequenced in a study of blood T cell repertoires in COVID-19. The repertoire was sequenced with immunoSEQ multiplex PCR; TCRdb's copy has only in-frame clones and lacks some. In the table there are roughly 190,000 clones, about 80% of which are singletons. The sequencing sample was made of peripheral blood. Source of these receptors: a human donor with acute or convalescent COVID-19. The donor label of this sample is uncertain. The CDR3 runs from the conserved cysteine through the conserved F or W. Fields, in order: V gene, J gene, clone size, D gene, CDR3 protein, CDR3 DNA. A D gene is named only where the DNA matches it firmly. Not every row has a clone size; where given, it reads once, few, many or a size class.

v_gene: TRBV7-9
j_gene: TRBJ1-6
abundance: -
d_gene: TRBD1
CDR3aa: CASSPSRTGALHF
CDR3nt: TGTGCCAGCAGCCCGAGCCGGACAGGTGCCCTCCACTTT

v_gene: TRBV20-1
j_gene: TRBJ1-1
abundance: few
d_gene: -
CDR3aa: CSASPGSGSTEAFF
CDR3nt: TGCAGTGCTAGTCCGGGGTCCGGTAGCACTGAAGCTTTCTTT

v_gene: TRBV7-9
j_gene: TRBJ1-1
abundance: -
d_gene: -
CDR3aa: CASSPQGGVRTEAFF
CDR3nt: TGTGCCAGCAGCCCTCAGGGAGGGGTTCGGACTGAAGCTTTCTTT

v_gene: TRBV9
j_gene: TRBJ1-1
abundance: -
d_gene: -
CDR3aa: CASSVAQENTEAFF
CDR3nt: TGTGCCAGCAGCGTAGCTCAGGAGAACACTGAAGCTTTCTTT

v_gene: TRBV30
j_gene: TRBJ2-7
abundance: -
d_gene: TRBD1
CDR3aa: CAWKGPGTGGRYEQYF
CDR3nt: TGTGCCTGGAAAGGACCGGGGACAGGGGGCAGGTACGAGCAGTACTTC

v_gene: TRBV13
j_gene: TRBJ2-3
abundance: -
d_gene: TRBD2
CDR3aa: CASSSSGGGKNTQYF
CDR3nt: TGTGCCAGCAGCTCCTCCGGGGGAGGGAAGAATACGCAGTATTTT

v_gene: TRBV5-4
j_gene: TRBJ2-5
abundance: -
d_gene: -
CDR3aa: CASSDNRQETQYF
CDR3nt: TGTGCCAGCAGCGACAATAGACAAGAGACCCAGTACTTC

v_gene: TRBV5-5
j_gene: TRBJ2-7
abundance: -
d_gene: TRBD1
CDR3aa: CASSDRGASYEQYF
CDR3nt: TGTGCCAGCTCGGACAGGGGGGCTTCCTACGAGCAGTACTTC

v_gene: TRBV4-1
j_gene: TRBJ1-6
abundance: few
d_gene: TRBD1
CDR3aa: CASSRSQGQTNSPLHF
CDR3nt: TGCGCCAGCAGCCGTTCGCAGGGACAGACTAATTCACCCCTCCACTTT

v_gene: TRBV5-3
j_gene: TRBJ1-5
abundance: -
d_gene: -
CDR3aa: CARSTITPRQPQHF
CDR3nt: TGTGCCAGAAGCACTATCACGCCGAGACAGCCCCAGCATTTT

v_gene: TRBV29-1
j_gene: TRBJ2-7
abundance: -
d_gene: TRBD2
CDR3aa: CSVRTSGTPEQYF
CDR3nt: TGCAGCGTTCGGACTAGCGGGACGCCTGAGCAGTACTTC

v_gene: TRBV18
j_gene: TRBJ2-3
abundance: -
d_gene: TRBD2
CDR3aa: CASSPPGLAVFGDDTQYF
CDR3nt: TGTGCCAGCTCACCCCCGGGACTAGCGGTCTTTGGGGACGATACGCAGTATTTT

v_gene: TRBV28
j_gene: TRBJ1-1
abundance: -
d_gene: TRBD1
CDR3aa: CASSSSRGTVGNTEAFF
CDR3nt: TGTGCCAGCAGCTCCTCCAGGGGGACGGTGGGGAACACTGAAGCTTTCTTT

v_gene: TRBV13
j_gene: TRBJ2-7
abundance: -
d_gene: TRBD2
CDR3aa: CASSRALGLAVSYEQYF
CDR3nt: TGTGCCAGCAGCCGGGCGCTGGGACTAGCGGTCTCCTACGAGCAGTACTTC